The sequence of this T cell receptor beta chain was determined in a study of CD4 T cells in relation to SARS-CoV-2 and coronaviruses. About this clone: Its antigen is unknown.

Profiling relied on immunoSEQ multiplex PCR, and the TCRdb table lists in-frame clones only, not all of them. The table has some 22,000 clones, around 78% seen once. Unexposed donor CD4+ T cells date from about 2011-2018, before the COVID-19 pandemic. The cells were cultured for 10 days before CD4+ T cells were isolated. The clonotype was recovered from a human donor in good health. The sample consisted of CD4+ T cells from PBMCs, cultured in vitro.

CDR3 loop: CAISEDSGANVLTF. Written as DNA, the CDR3 is TGTGCCATCAGTGAGGATTCTGGGGCCAACGTCCTGACTTTC. V and J are TRBV10-3 and TRBJ2-6; D is undetermined. Germline CDR1 reads ENHRY; CDR2 reads SYGVKD. This CDR3 is 14 amino acids long. Deletions cut 2 bases from V and 1 base from J, with 3 bases between.